This TCR beta chain was sequenced for a study of T cell repertoires in cytomegalovirus infection (dated 2019 in TCRdb). Regarding the study in general: Donor HLA type was relevant to the analysis, as public TCR beta signatures indicated carriage of CMV infection together with the matching HLA type.

Only a few counts were recorded for this clonotype. Its antigen has not been determined. Per-nucleotide qualities are absent, and no much larger clonotype sits a single base away. Summary of the overall study and its limitations: The ex vivo response was dominated by HLA-C-restricted CMV-specific TCR beta clonotypes, and the single most frequent clonotype in two of eight donors was supplied by these HLA-C-restricted clonotypes. Cumulative frequency of public TCR beta family members discriminated carriers of CMV infection plus the relevant HLA type in this cohort and an independent roughly 350-donor cohort.

V is shortened by 2 bases, J by 1 base, and the region joining them spans 23 bases. The cysteine opens and the phenylalanine closes a CDR3 of 19 amino acids. Kept here is only the CDR3 DNA, which spans 57 bases and is read in frame from base 1. Based on the germline V gene, the CDR1 and CDR2 sequences are MNHEY and SVGEGT. Sequencing used an Illumina HiSeq 1500. TCRdb itself trimmed the public reads at Q25 with fastp, ran MiXCR and retained productive beta chains. Rows are unified per CDR3 protein, each entry keeping the most common DNA and genes. The sample records fewer than 550,000 distinct CDR3 sequences, approximately 31% of which are singletons. Of the sample, roughly 13% is held by the ten largest clones.

The V and J segments used are TRBV6-2 or TRBV6-3 and TRBJ1-1; D gene: possibly TRBD1, on 6 matching bases. This sequence was found in a human donor in good health (CMV status not recorded). Some clones in this sample may be carry-over from other donors' samples. Material for sequencing was PBMCs. This receptor carries the CDR3 CASSYTEGQGTRSNTEAFF. Read as DNA, the sequence is TGTGCCAGCAGTTACACCGAAGGGCAGGGGACCCGATCGAACACTGAAGCTTTCTTT.